This TCR beta chain came from a study of blood T cell repertoires in COVID-19 (dated by TCRdb to about 2020). For the wider study: Samples covering the acute and convalescent phases of COVID-19 were provided by collaborators in the United States, Italy and Spain. Nearly every sample came with metadata listing a de-identified subject ID, COVID-19 status, age in years and sex. The samples were drawn from the first 160 participants of the ongoing ImmuneRACE study and from 950 to 1,500 subjects provided by 6 global collaborators. The repertoires were released in a freely available public database meant as a resource for research on the immune response to SARS-CoV-2. HLA class I and class II types, where available, came from metadata supplied by the sample provider rather than from assay-based typing. The prospective study material was composed of cDNA or gDNA derived from T cells, B-cell-depleted T cells, or PBMCs. Deeply sampled blood TCRbeta repertoires from subjects exposed to, actively infected with, or recovered from COVID-19 were included in the dataset. What the work shows at the level of the full study, not this receptor alone: Clinical and demographic metadata were provided uncurated, with the amount varying by source and participant.

Note on this clone: What this receptor recognizes is not known. No much larger clone is present one base from it, and per-base qualities are unavailable.

TCRbeta CDR3 regions were amplified from genomic DNA by means of the immunoSEQ Assay, a bias-controlled multiplex PCR. In the original analysis: The number of nucleated cells in each sample was estimated from the amplification of reference gene primers within the assay. To quantify the absolute abundance of each unique TCRbeta CDR3 rearrangement, sequence reads were collapsed and filtered. For each sample, productive Simpson clonality was calculated as the square root of Simpson's diversity index across productive rearrangements. The immuneACCESS repertoire file appears here via TCRdb, limited to in-frame rearrangements. These files lack a portion of the clones; in checked studies, under half of the deficit traces to unresolved V genes, and the cause of the others is not known. The V and J calls and clone size come from that table; D and trimming were worked out from the DNA. The sample table lists approximately 97,000 clones, more than 70% of them with a count of one. The ten most abundant clones make up roughly 21% of the sample.

The collaborating institutions used their own protocols to collect whole blood in K2EDTA tubes. For TCRbeta analysis, collaborators shipped samples as frozen whole blood, isolated PBMCs, or DNA extracted from either of those sample types. From its cysteine to its phenylalanine, the CDR3 spans 19 amino acids. Of all the DNA, just the CDR3 is kept, 57 bases in frame from base 1. The germline V gene supplies CDR1 SGHVS and CDR2 FQNEAQ. Ends trimmed: V by 1 base, J by 4 bases; bases unmatched to a gene: 15. The source is a human donor in a cohort sampled during active COVID-19. Sequencing input: peripheral blood. Recombination linked TRBV7-8 to TRBJ1-4; TRBD1 fits 7 bases in the junction. The CDR3 protein: CASSLDGSGGGTFNEKLFF. The DNA sequence is given as TGTGCCAGCAGCTTAGACGGCTCGGGAGGGGGCACCTTTAATGAAAAACTGTTTTTT.